Below, 6 T cell receptor beta chains from the same sample are listed, as sequenced in a study of cytomegalovirus exposure and HLA in healthy donors. PCR primers comprised 60 Vbeta and 13 Jbeta primers. Profiling relied on immunoSEQ multiplex PCR, and the TCRdb table lists in-frame clones only, not all of them. The sample carries some 170,000 clones, roughly 80% recorded once. Sequencing was carried out using PBMCs. The receptors come from a man in his forties or fifties in good health and CMV-seropositive.

V usage is TRBV30 and J usage is TRBJ2-5, with 16 bases lining up with TRBD2. Germline-derived CDR1 and CDR2 are GTSNPN and SVGIG (reference sequence). V lost 1 base and J lost 5; bases outside the gene matches: 1. The length of the CDR3 is 15 residues. Here the CDR3 reads CAWSGGLAGGETQYF. The CDR3 DNA follows: TGTGCCTGGAGTGGGGGACTAGCGGGAGGGGAGACCCAGTACTTC.

This chain links TRBV5-1 with TRBJ1-1, with 9 bases fitting TRBD1. CDR1 is SGHRS and CDR2 is YFSETQ in the germline V gene. The CDR3 consists of 16 residues. Trimming cost V 4 bases and J 0 bases; bases outside gene matches: 7. The CDR3 is CASSGGDRAMNTEAFF. CDR3 sequence (DNA): TGCGCCAGCAGCGGGGGGGACAGGGCCATGAACACTGAAGCTTTCTTT. Full variable domain (remainder filled in from reference TRBV5-1 and TRBJ1-1): KAGVTQTPRYLIKTRGQQVTLSCSPISGHRSVSWYQQTPGQGLQFLFEYFSETQRNKGNFPGRFSGRQFSNSRSEMNVSTLELGDSALYLCASSGGDRAMNTEAFFGQGTRLTVV.

This clone was picked up a small number of times. The gene calls are TRBV6-4 and TRBJ2-3, with D unresolved. Germline values: CDR1 MRHNA, CDR2 SNTAGT. The CDR3 loop spans 15 amino acids. V was cut by 6 bases and J by 2 bases, with 15 bases left in between. The CDR3 here is CASSPSGPHTDTQYF. The DNA for the CDR3 is TGTGCCAGCAGCCCAAGTGGGCCCCACACAGATACGCAGTATTTT.

About this clone itself: This same CDR3 is encoded by further DNA sequences in the sample. This chain links TRBV5-5 with TRBJ2-7, with TRBD1 matching 9 bases. Trimming took 4 bases from V and 3 from J; bases not matched to a gene: 5. CDR1 SGHKS and CDR2 YYEKEE come from the germline V gene (reference sequence). The CDR3 extends over 14 amino acids. CDR3 amino acids: CASSPSTGGYEQYF. The CDR3 DNA reads as TGTGCCAGCAGCCCGTCGACAGGGGGCTACGAGCAGTACTTC.

The chain couples TRBV9 to TRBJ2-3; TRBD2 matches 10 bases. This CDR3 contains 17 residues. Trimming at V came to 0 bases and at J to 6 bases, leaving 10 bases not matched to a gene. Germline V gene sequence: CDR1 SGDLS, CDR2 YYNGEE. Written as DNA, the CDR3 is TGTGCCAGCAGCGTAGTGGGTAGCGGGGGGCCCGGGGATACGCAGTATTTT. Amino acids: CASSVVGSGGPGDTQYF.

This clone was seen only once. The chain employs TRBV9 and TRBJ2-3; 7 bases line up with TRBD2. This CDR3 contains 15 residues. J was trimmed by 0 bases and V by 2 bases; bases with no gene match: 3. Germline lookup yields CDR1 SGDLS and CDR2 YYNGEE. This CDR3 reads CASSVSGLSTDTQYF. CDR3 DNA: TGTGCCAGCAGCGTTAGCGGGCTCAGCACAGATACGCAGTATTTT.